Listed here are 5 T cell receptor beta chains from one sample, sequenced in a study of T-cell reconstitution after alpha-beta-depleted transplantation in children. Unique molecular identifiers were incorporated during preparation of the TCRbeta library. TCRdb re-analysed the PCR reads in MiXCR, keeping a single row per CDR3 protein. The sample holds hundreds of thousands of distinct CDR3 sequences, approximately 16% seen once. The input for sequencing was PBMCs from the stem cell graft donor, taken from the stem cell graft. The receptor source for this set is a human donor who donated a stem cell graft to a child with acute myeloid leukemia.

This chain joins TRBV3-1 and TRBJ2-1; D tentatively reads TRBD1 or TRBD2 (5 bases each). V lost 4 bases and J 6 bases, leaving 7 bases between the germline ends. This CDR3 is 12 amino acids long. Germline-derived CDR1 and CDR2 are LGHDT and YNNKEL (reference sequence). In nucleotides, the CDR3 is TGTGCCAGCAGCCGGGGGACCAATGAGCAGTTCTTC. This sequence encodes CASSRGTNEQFF.

V is TRBV5-6 and J is TRBJ2-2, with 7 bases identical to TRBD1. Germline-derived CDR1 and CDR2 are SGHDT and YYEEEE. The ends lost 3 bases at V and 5 bases at J; junction bases unmatched: 10. The CDR3 runs to 16 residues. CDR3 in amino acids: CASSSPDRVGTGELFF. The CDR3 nucleotides read TGTGCCAGCAGCTCGCCCGACAGGGTTGGGACCGGGGAGCTGTTTTTT.

This clonotype was counted a few times. The chain is built from TRBV18 and TRBJ2-1; possible D gene TRBD1, 6 bases. CDR3 length: 13 residues. V dropped 5 bases and J dropped 8 bases, with 13 bases sitting between them. Germline V lookup: CDR1 KGHSH, CDR2 LQKENI. The CDR3 protein is CASSSYRDDEQFF. The CDR3 DNA follows: TGTGCCAGCTCATCCTACAGGGACGATGAGCAGTTCTTC.

This clonotype has at least ten counts. The chain employs TRBV4-1 and TRBJ1-6; a weak D match, TRBD1 (6 bases). From germline, CDR1 is MGHRA and CDR2 YSYEKL. The CDR3 has 16 residues. The V end was cut by 4 bases, the J end by 3 bases, with 13 bases between. CDR3 loop: CASSRVEDSYNSPLHF. CDR3 DNA: TGCGCCAGCAGCCGGGTCGAGGACAGCTATAATTCACCCCTCCACTTT.

This clonotype showed up just a few times. CDR3 DNA: TGTGCCAGCAGCTTGAGGATTGGGACTGAAGCTTTCTTT. This sequence encodes CASSLRIGTEAFF. This chain joins TRBV7-2 and TRBJ1-1; D remains unclear. The germline V gene encodes CDR1 SGHTA and CDR2 FQGNSA. V lost 3 bases and J lost 5, with 10 bases in between. The CDR3 is 13 amino acids.